The 15 T cell receptor beta chains in this list originate from one sample, sequenced in a study of identical twins' blood T cells. TCRdb redid the calling of the 5' RACE reads with MiXCR, one entry per CDR3 protein. The sample has 400,000 or so distinct CDR3 sequences, under 30% seen once; the top ten hold around 5.6%. The sample consisted of PBMCs. The source of these receptors is a woman between 18 and 55 years old in good health.

V is TRBV9 and J is TRBJ2-4, with 7 bases lining up with TRBD2. Losses at the gene ends were 0 bases for V and 4 bases for J; bases not matched to a gene: 19. The CDR3 is 20 residues long. Germline V lookup: CDR1 SGDLS, CDR2 YYNGEE. This CDR3 is CASSVGGGHFLAEGKNIQYF. The CDR3 coding sequence is TGTGCCAGCAGCGTAGGTGGCGGCCATTTCCTAGCGGAGGGGAAAAACATTCAGTACTTC. The full variable domain, in which reference TRBV9 and TRBJ2-4 provide the parts outside the CDR3, is DSGVTQTPKHLITATGQRVTLRCSPRSGDLSVYWYQQSLDQGLQFLIQYYNGEERAKGNILERFSAQQFPDLHSELNLSSLELGDSALYFCASSVGGGHFLAEGKNIQYFGAGTRLSVL.

This clonotype turned up a few times. DNA for the CDR3: TGCAGTGCTACTCAGGGGACGAATAATTCACCCCTCCACTTT. Protein: CSATQGTNNSPLHF. The rearrangement links TRBV20-1 to TRBJ1-6; tentative D call: TRBD1 (6 bases). Germline CDR1 DFQATT, CDR2 SNEGSKA (reference sequence). The CDR3 is made up of 14 amino acids. Trimming pared 4 bases from V and 5 bases from J, leaving 12 bases between.

V is TRBV12-3 or TRBV12-4 and J is TRBJ1-2, with D unresolved. V lost 3 bases and J lost 4, with 9 bases in between. CDR3 size: 13 residues. CDR3 protein: CASSFQSGYGYTF. DNA for the CDR3: TGTGCCAGCAGTTTTCAATCGGGCTATGGCTACACCTTC.

In its sample, this clonotype was seen a few times. V is TRBV5-1 and J is TRBJ1-2, with D maybe TRBD1 (6 bases). Germline values: CDR1 SGHRS, CDR2 YFSETQ. Trimming removed 0 bases from V and 3 bases from J, with 12 bases in between. The CDR3 consists of 15 residues. The DNA for the CDR3 is TGCGCCAGCAGCTTGGCCGGCCCAGGGGACTATGGCTACACCTTC. The encoded protein is CASSLAGPGDYGYTF.

The chain recombines TRBV3-1 with TRBJ1-1, with D perhaps TRBD1 (5 bases). The CDR3 covers 18 residues. The germline gives CDR1 LGHDT, CDR2 YNNKEL (reference sequence). V was shortened by 1 base and J by 5 bases, with 23 bases between the two germline ends. CDR3 sequence reads: CASSQGPSISGFYTEAFF. In DNA form, the CDR3 reads TGTGCCAGCAGCCAAGGCCCGTCCATCTCAGGGTTTTATACTGAAGCTTTCTTT. The complete variable domain, with remaining parts taken from reference TRBV3-1 and TRBJ1-1, reads DTAVSQTPKYLVTQMGNDKSIKCEQNLGHDTMYWYKQDSKKFLKIMFSYNNKELIINETVPNRFSPKSPDKAHLNLHINSLELGDSAVYFCASSQGPSISGFYTEAFFGQGTRLTVV.

The chain carries TRBV20-1 and TRBJ1-5; maybe TRBD1 (5 bases). The CDR3 has 15 amino acids. V was shortened by 1 base and J by 0 bases, with 10 bases between the two germline ends. CDR1 and CDR2 (germline): DFQATT, SNEGSKA (reference sequence). The CDR3 DNA reads TGCAGTGCTAGAGTTGCAGGGATTAGCAATCAGCCCCAGCATTTT. Residues: CSARVAGISNQPQHF.

In the case of this clonotype: One junction end does not reproduce the germline sequence, and a read error may be involved. V usage is TRBV19 and J usage is TRBJ2-1, with 8 nucleotides matching TRBD2. Looked up from germline, CDR1 is LNHDA and CDR2 is SQIVND (reference sequence). There are 17 residues in the CDR3. The CDR3, as DNA: TGTGCCAGTAGCCCCCGCCCTTCTAGCGGGTCCTACAATGAGCGGTTCTTC. Protein: CASSPRPSSGSYNERFF.

V and J are TRBV20-1 and TRBJ1-1; no reliable D call. V was shortened by 4 bases and J by 5 bases, with 11 bases between the two germline ends. The CDR3 sequence is 12 residues long. Germline V gene sequence: CDR1 DFQATT, CDR2 SNEGSKA (reference sequence). CDR3 sequence (DNA): TGCAGTGCTACTCAGCCGGGGACTGAAGCTTTCTTT. It translates to CSATQPGTEAFF.

Turning to this clonotype: The missing conserved phenylalanine or tryptophan at the end of this CDR3 makes a read error likely. This chain links TRBV20-1 with TRBJ2-7; maybe TRBD2 (5 bases). Germline CDR1 DFQATT, CDR2 SNEGSKA (reference sequence). The V and J ends lost 2 bases and 5 bases respectively, with 16 bases between them. This CDR3 is built from 14 residues. CDR3 residues: CSARMASFQHEQYL. The CDR3 DNA reads TGCAGTGCTAGAATGGCTAGCTTTCAACACGAGCAGTACTTA.

This chain uses TRBV29-1 with TRBJ2-5; D tentatively fits TRBD1 or TRBD2 (6 bases each). The CDR3 is made up of 14 amino acids. Germline V lookup: CDR1 SQVTM, CDR2 ANQGSEA. V lost 6 bases and J lost 2, with 16 bases in between. CDR3 nucleotide sequence: TGCAGCGTCTCAAGGGGGGCGACGCAAGAGACCCAGTACTTC. Residues: CSVSRGATQETQYF.

This clonotype has just a few counts. V gene TRBV12-3 or TRBV12-4 combines with J gene TRBJ2-4; weak D call: TRBD2 (6 bases). The V gene lost 5 bases and the J gene lost 0 bases, with 11 bases spanning the gap. This CDR3 spans 15 amino acids. The CDR3 loop is CASSGEDGAKNIQYF. CDR3 nucleotides: TGTGCCAGCAGTGGGGAGGATGGAGCCAAAAACATTCAGTACTTC.

This clonotype was counted between two and nine times. The chain is built from TRBV18 and TRBJ1-1, with D maybe TRBD1 (6 bases). The CDR3 contains 15 residues. The V end lost 4 bases, the J end lost 4 bases, and 16 bases lay between the germline ends. The germline V gene has CDR1 KGHSH and CDR2 LQKENI. As DNA, the CDR3 is TGTGCCAGCTCACGCAAACAGGGTCCCGGCACTGAAGCTTTCTTT. Translating gives CASSRKQGPGTEAFF.

Points on this clonotype: No conserved phenylalanine or tryptophan ends this CDR3, so it is likely a read error. The chain links TRBV7-6 to TRBJ1-1; 7 nucleotides match TRBD1. Germline trimming cut 5 bases from V and 0 bases from J; bases unmatched to any gene: 12. Per germline, CDR1 SGHVS and CDR2 FNYEAQ. The CDR3 has 17 residues. CDR3 sequence: CASSPRQGLFVNTEAFL. The CDR3 nucleotides are TGTGCCAGCAGCCCGCGACAGGGCCTCTTTGTGAACACTGAAGCTTTCCTT.

Of note for this clonotype: Since a much larger clone is just one base distant, this may be a read error. The chain carries TRBV7-2 and TRBJ1-2; 7 bases align to TRBD1. Germline-derived CDR1 and CDR2 are SGHTA and FQGNSA. The CDR3 length is 16 residues. The V segment lost 5 bases and the J segment 8 bases; nucleotides outside the gene matches: 17. CDR3 DNA sequence: TGTGCCAGCAGCGTATCCCCCGACAGGGTGATCTACGGCTACACCTTC. This sequence encodes CASSVSPDRVIYGYTF.

The chain carries TRBV19 and TRBJ1-5; D is perhaps TRBD1 (5 bases). The CDR3 has 17 amino acids. CDR1 and CDR2 from the germline V gene are LNHDA and SQIVND (reference sequence). Deletions cut 2 bases from V and 6 bases from J, with 20 bases between. CDR3 sequence (DNA): TGTGCCAGTAGTATAATTCCCGGGGGAGGATTGGGTCAGCCCCAGCATTTT. The encoded protein is CASSIIPGGGLGQPQHF.